These 17 T cell receptor beta chains share one sample of origin, sequenced in a study of STAT5B mutations in CD4+ large granular lymphocyte leukemia. Libraries were prepared by immunoSEQ multiplex PCR; TCRdb keeps only in-frame clonotypes and omits some of them. Seen here are over 30,000 clones, roughly nine tenths observed once, and the top ten hold around 3.3%. Sequencing was done on a sample of CD4+ T cells from blood buffy coats. These receptors originate from a human donor in good health.

The V call is TRBV5-4, the J call TRBJ2-5; D is possibly TRBD2 (5 bases). The V and J ends lost 3 bases and 7 bases respectively, with 22 bases between them. CDR1 is SGHNT and CDR2 is YYREEE in the germline V gene (reference sequence). This CDR3 has 16 residues. The CDR3 loop reads CASSSGLGPSRGTQYF. In DNA form, the CDR3 reads TGTGCCAGCAGCTCAGGACTCGGGCCATCGCGAGGGACCCAGTACTTC.

The chain has TRBV29-1 and TRBJ2-3, with TRBD1 identical over 9 bases. CDR1 SQVTM and CDR2 ANQGSEA come from the germline V gene. The CDR3 has 13 residues. Trimming removed 6 bases from V and 3 bases from J; junction bases left unmatched: 4. The CDR3 spells CSVGQGQTDTQYF. CDR3 in DNA: TGCAGCGTGGGACAGGGTCAGACAGATACGCAGTATTTT.

The chain is built from TRBV5-4 and TRBJ2-5, with 11 bases that match TRBD1. This CDR3 is built from 14 residues. V shed 4 bases, J shed 7 bases, and the junction held 6 bases outside the gene matches. The germline V gene encodes CDR1 SGHNT and CDR2 YYREEE (reference sequence). CDR3 sequence reads: CASSRGQGGVTQYF. The CDR3 DNA follows: TGTGCCAGCAGCCGGGGACAGGGGGGGGTGACCCAGTACTTC.

This sequence joins TRBV6-1 and TRBJ2-2; the match to TRBD2 covers 8 bases. The CDR3 extends over 14 amino acids. Germline CDR1 reads MNHNS; CDR2 reads SASEGT. V trimming: 6 bases; J trimming: 4 bases; junction bases outside the gene matches: 4. DNA for the CDR3: TGTGCCAGCAGGCGGGAGGATCGCACCGGGGAGCTGTTTTTT. Translating gives CASRREDRTGELFF.

This chain connects TRBV6-6 to TRBJ1-5; D gene uncertain. Germline lookup yields CDR1 MNHNY and CDR2 SVGAGI (reference sequence). V gave up 7 bases and J gave up 2 bases, with 9 bases separating them. CDR3 length: 13 residues. The CDR3 DNA sequence: TGTGCCAGCACGGTTGGCGGCAATCAGCCCCAGCATTTT. Translation: CASTVGGNQPQHF.

The rearrangement joins TRBV9 to TRBJ2-1; TRBD2 matches 14 bases. Germline CDR1 and CDR2: SGDLS and YYNGEE. V dropped 4 bases and J dropped 4; count of bases not matched to a gene: 10. This CDR3 contains 18 residues. Here the CDR3 reads CASSKETGTSGRYNEQFF. Written as DNA, the CDR3 is TGTGCCAGCAGCAAAGAGACCGGGACTAGCGGGAGATACAATGAGCAGTTCTTC.

V usage is TRBV6-6 and J usage is TRBJ2-7, with D possibly TRBD1 on 6 matching bases. Trimming took 0 bases from V and 0 from J, leaving 9 bases between them. Germline CDR1 reads MNHNY; CDR2 reads SVGAGI (reference sequence). The CDR3 is 15 residues long. The CDR3 protein is CASSYSGRGSYEQYF. The CDR3 DNA reads as TGTGCCAGCAGTTACTCGGGCAGGGGCTCCTACGAGCAGTACTTC.

The V gene is TRBV28, the J gene TRBJ2-3; D may be TRBD1 (6 bases). V lost 11 bases and J 4 bases, leaving 13 bases between the germline ends. The length of the CDR3 is 12 residues. Germline assignment: CDR1 MDHEN and CDR2 SYDVKM. The CDR3 loop is CAVQGSPDTQYF. In nucleotides, the CDR3 is TGTGCCGTACAGGGCTCTCCAGATACGCAGTATTTT.

This chain links TRBV5-4 with TRBJ2-1; 8 positions agree with TRBD2. This CDR3 spans 18 amino acids. V shed 4 bases, J shed 5 bases, and the junction held 17 bases outside the gene matches. Germline V CDR1 and CDR2: SGHNT, YYREEE (reference sequence). The CDR3 bases are TGTGCCAGCAGCCCCCTGTTGGGAGCGGGGGTATGGAACAATGAGCAGTTCTTC. This translates into CASSPLLGAGVWNNEQFF. Supplemented by reference TRBV5-4 and TRBJ2-1, the full variable domain reads ETGVTQSPTHLIKTRGQQVTLRCSSQSGHNTVSWYQQALGQGPQFIFQYYREEENGRGNFPPRFSGLQFPNYSSELNVNALELDDSALYLCASSPLLGAGVWNNEQFFGPGTRLTVL.

The J gene is TRBJ2-4, the V gene TRBV11-2; D ambiguous. V gave up 0 bases and J gave up 7 bases, with 13 bases separating them. This CDR3 contains 15 residues. From germline, CDR1 is SGHAT and CDR2 FQNNGV. The CDR3 coding sequence is TGTGCCAGCAGCTTAGATCGCCTTACTCAGAACATTCAGTACTTC. This codes for CASSLDRLTQNIQYF. The full variable domain, in which reference TRBV11-2 and TRBJ2-4 provide the parts outside the CDR3, is EAGVAQSPRYKIIEKRQSVAFWCNPISGHATLYWYQQILGQGPKLLIQFQNNGVVDDSQLPKDRFSAERLKGVDSTLKIQPAKLEDSAVYLCASSLDRLTQNIQYFGAGTRLSVL.

The rearrangement uses TRBV18 and TRBJ2-3, with TRBD2 matching over 7 bases. Germline V gives CDR1 KGHSH, CDR2 LQKENI. This CDR3 is built from 15 residues. The ends lost 3 bases at V and 2 bases at J; junction bases unmatched: 5. This chain's CDR3 is CASSPLSGTTDTQYF. The CDR3, as DNA: TGTGCCAGCTCACCCCTCAGCGGGACCACAGATACGCAGTATTTT.

The chain uses TRBV7-9 and TRBJ2-2; D might be TRBD1 (6 bases). In germline, CDR1 is SEHNR, CDR2 FQNEAQ (reference sequence). The V gene lost 5 bases and the J gene lost 4 bases, with 17 bases spanning the gap. The CDR3 extends over 16 amino acids. The CDR3 bases are TGTGCCAGCAGCCTACTCTCAGGGGTGAGCACCGGGGAGCTGTTTTTT. It translates to CASSLLSGVSTGELFF.

The chain combines TRBV7-2 with TRBJ2-7, with TRBD2 identical over 7 bases. Germline V gene sequence: CDR1 SGHTA, CDR2 FQGNSA. V was pared by 7 bases and J by 1 base, with 10 bases of the junction left unmatched. The CDR3 consists of 15 residues. The CDR3 DNA sequence: TGTGCCAGCAACCCCGCGGCTAGCGGATCCTACGAGCAGTACTTC. It translates to CASNPAASGSYEQYF.

This clone occurred a few times. The chain joins TRBV27 to TRBJ1-1; 9 nucleotides line up with TRBD1. Germline CDR1 is MNHEY and CDR2 is SMNVEV (reference sequence). CDR3 length: 14 residues. The J segment lost 5 bases and the V segment lost 5 bases, leaving 6 bases of the junction unmatched. CDR3 nucleotides: TGTGCCAGCAGTCCCATGACAGGGGGGACTGAAGCTTTCTTT. The encoded protein is CASSPMTGGTEAFF.

The genes are TRBV2 and TRBJ1-5; D unresolved. The CDR3 is made up of 13 amino acids. Per the germline V gene, CDR1 is SNHLY and CDR2 is FYNNEI. V was pared by 7 bases and J by 6 bases, with 13 bases between. CDR3 amino acids: CASTGSRSQPQHF. For the CDR3, the DNA is TGTGCCAGCACCGGATCGAGGAGTCAGCCCCAGCATTTT.

The rearrangement joins TRBV5-6 to TRBJ2-3; 8 nucleotides agree with TRBD2. This CDR3 is 15 amino acids long. Germline CDR1 SGHDT, CDR2 YYEEEE. Germline trimming cut 2 bases from V and 0 bases from J; bases unmatched to any gene: 2. This CDR3 is CASSFTSGSTDTQYF. In DNA form, the CDR3 reads TGTGCCAGCAGCTTCACTAGCGGAAGCACAGATACGCAGTATTTT.

J is TRBJ2-7 and V is TRBV6-6; D may be TRBD1 (7 bases). V was pared by 6 bases and J by 4 bases, with 10 bases between. Germline CDR1 is MNHNY and CDR2 is SVGAGI (reference sequence). This CDR3 comprises 12 residues. Here the CDR3 DNA reads TGTGCCAGCAGGACAGGGAGGTACGAGCAGTACTTC. Translation gives CASRTGRYEQYF.